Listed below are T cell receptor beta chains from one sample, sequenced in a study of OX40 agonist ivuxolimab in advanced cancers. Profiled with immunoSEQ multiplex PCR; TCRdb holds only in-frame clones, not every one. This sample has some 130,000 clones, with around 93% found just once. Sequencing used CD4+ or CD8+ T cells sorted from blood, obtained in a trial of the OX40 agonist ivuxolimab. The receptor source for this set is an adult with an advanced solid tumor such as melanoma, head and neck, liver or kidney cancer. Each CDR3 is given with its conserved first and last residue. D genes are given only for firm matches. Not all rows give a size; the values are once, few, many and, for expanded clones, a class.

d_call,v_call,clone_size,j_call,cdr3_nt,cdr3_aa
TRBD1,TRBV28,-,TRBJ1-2,TGTGCCATAGAGAAGGGGGCCAATGGCTACACCTTC,CAIEKGANGYTF
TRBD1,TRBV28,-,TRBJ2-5,TGTGCCAGCAGTTTCCTGGACAGGGGAGGAGAGACCCAGTACTTC,CASSFLDRGGETQYF
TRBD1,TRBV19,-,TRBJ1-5,TGTGCCAGTAGTTCACAGGGGGAACAGCCCCAGCATTTT,CASSSQGEQPQHF
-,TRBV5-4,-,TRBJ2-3,TGTGCCAGCAGCTCCTCAGGCACAGATACGCAGTATTTT,CASSSSGTDTQYF
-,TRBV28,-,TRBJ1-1,TGTGCCAGCAGCGCCACGTGGGGGGAAGCTTTCTTT,CASSATWGEAFF
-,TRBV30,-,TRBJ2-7,TGTGCCTGGTCTCTCGGGGTATCCTACGAGCAGTACTTC,CAWSLGVSYEQYF
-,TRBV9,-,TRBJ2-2,TGTGCCAGCAGCCCCGACATTTTGACGAACACCGGGGAGCTGTTTTTT,CASSPDILTNTGELFF
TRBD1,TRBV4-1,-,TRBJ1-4,TGCGCCAGCAGCCAAGACAGGGGGCGCTTGAATGAAAAACTGTTTTTT,CASSQDRGRLNEKLFF
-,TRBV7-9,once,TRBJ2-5,TGTGCCAGCAGGACGGAAGCTCAGGGAGAGACCCAGTACTTC,CASRTEAQGETQYF
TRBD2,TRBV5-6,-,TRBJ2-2,TGTGCCAGCAGCCCCGGACTAGCGTTAAACACCGGGGAGCTGTTTTTT,CASSPGLALNTGELFF
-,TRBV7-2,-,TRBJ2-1,TGTGCCAGCAGCTTCTCGACCGCGGGGAGCAATGAGCAGTTCTTC,CASSFSTAGSNEQFF
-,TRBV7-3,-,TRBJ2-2,TGTGCCAGCAGCTCGGACTCGAACACCGGGGAGCTGTTTTTT,CASSSDSNTGELFF
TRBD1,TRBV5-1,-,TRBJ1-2,TGCGCCAGCAGCTCGCGGGACAGGGGGGACTATGGCTACACCTTC,CASSSRDRGDYGYTF
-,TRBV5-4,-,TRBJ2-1,TGTGCCAGCAGCCAAGAGAGGGCGTGGAACTACAATGAGCAGTTCTTC,CASSQERAWNYNEQFF
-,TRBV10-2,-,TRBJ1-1,TGCGCCAGCAGTGATCCATGGCAGTTCACTGAAGCTTTCTTT,CASSDPWQFTEAFF
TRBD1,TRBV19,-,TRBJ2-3,TGTGCCAGTAGTAAGGATGGGGGACAGGTTACAGATACGCAGTATTTT,CASSKDGGQVTDTQYF
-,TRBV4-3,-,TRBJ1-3,TGCGCCAGCAGCCAAGGGGGTAGTAGGGACTCTGGAAACACCATATATTTT,CASSQGGSRDSGNTIYF
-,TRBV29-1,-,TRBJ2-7,TGCAGCGTTGGAGGAGTGGCGGGGACGATCCCATTTTACGAGCAGTACTTC,CSVGGVAGTIPFYEQYF
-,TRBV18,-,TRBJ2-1,TGTGCCAGCTCACCGGGTGGGCGAGGGAATGAGCAGTTCTTC,CASSPGGRGNEQFF
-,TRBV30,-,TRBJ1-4,TGTGCCTGGAGTACGAGGAGACTTAATGAAAAACTGTTTTTT,CAWSTRRLNEKLFF
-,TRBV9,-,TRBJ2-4,TGTGCCAGCAGCGTAGGAGGGTACACAGGCCAAGCCAAAAACATTCAGTACTTC,CASSVGGYTGQAKNIQYF
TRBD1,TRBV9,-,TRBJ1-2,TGTGCCAGCAGCGAGTCGACAGGGGGTAGCTATGGCTACACCTTC,CASSESTGGSYGYTF
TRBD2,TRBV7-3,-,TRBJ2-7,TGTGCCAGCAGCTCTAGCGGGAGCTCCTACGAGCAGTACTTC,CASSSSGSSYEQYF
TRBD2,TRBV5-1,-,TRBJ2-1,TGCGCCAGCAGCCCAAACCTAGCGGCCACTTACAATGAGCAGTTCTTC,CASSPNLAATYNEQFF
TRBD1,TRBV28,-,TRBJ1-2,TGTGCCAGCAGTTTAACAGGGGTCTATGGCTACACCTTC,CASSLTGVYGYTF
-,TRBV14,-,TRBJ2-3,TGTGCCAGCAGCCAAGGGACGGTCACAGATACGCAGTATTTT,CASSQGTVTDTQYF
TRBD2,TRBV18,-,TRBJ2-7,TGTGCCAGCTCACCAGCTGACGGGGGGGCGGGCGAGCAGTACTTC,CASSPADGGAGEQYF
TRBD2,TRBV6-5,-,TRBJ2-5,TGTGCCAGCAGATCCCTAGCGGGGGGAGAGACCCAGTACTTC,CASRSLAGGETQYF
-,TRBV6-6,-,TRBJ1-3,TGTGCCAGCAGAAACGATTTGGCAGGAAACACCATATATTTT,CASRNDLAGNTIYF
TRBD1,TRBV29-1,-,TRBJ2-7,TGCAGCGTGCAGGGACAGCGCTACGAGCAGTACTTC,CSVQGQRYEQYF
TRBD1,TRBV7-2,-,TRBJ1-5,TGTGCCAGCAGCCCAGACAGGGCCTATAGGCCCCAGCATTTT,CASSPDRAYRPQHF
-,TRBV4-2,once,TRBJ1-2,TGTGCCAGCAGCTACGGGTGGGGCTACACCTTC,CASSYGWGYTF
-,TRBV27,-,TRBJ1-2,TGTGCCAGCACCTCGAACAGCAGACTAGGCTACACCTTC,CASTSNSRLGYTF
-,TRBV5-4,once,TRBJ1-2,TGTGCCAGCAGTTTGGGGGGGCGGGGCTACACCTTC,CASSLGGRGYTF
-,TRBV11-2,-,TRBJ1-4,TGTGCCAGCAGCCCCCGCTCGTCTGCAACTAATGAAAAACTGTTTTTT,CASSPRSSATNEKLFF
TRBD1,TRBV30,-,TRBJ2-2,TGTGCCTGGAGGTTTCTAGGGACAGGGCTGGCCGGGGAGCTGTTTTTT,CAWRFLGTGLAGELFF
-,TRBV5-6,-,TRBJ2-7,TGTGCCAGCAGCAAGTGGGACACGGGCTACGAGCAGTACTTC,CASSKWDTGYEQYF
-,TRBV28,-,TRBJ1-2,TGTGCCAGCAGTTCCCCAGGGGAAGGCAGGTATGGCTACACCTTC,CASSSPGEGRYGYTF
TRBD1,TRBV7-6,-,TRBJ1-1,TGTGCCAGCAGCCTGGGGACAGGGTCCGACACTGAAGCTTTCTTT,CASSLGTGSDTEAFF
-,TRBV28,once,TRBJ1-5,TGTGCCAGCAGTTTAACCGGGACAACCAACAATCAGCCCCAGCATTTT,CASSLTGTTNNQPQHF
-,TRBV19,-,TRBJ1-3,TGTGCCAGTAGTCTGAGGGGGGGAAACACCATATATTTT,CASSLRGGNTIYF
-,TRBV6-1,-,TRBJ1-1,TGTGCCAGCAGTCAAGGGGAGAACACTGAAGCTTTCTTT,CASSQGENTEAFF
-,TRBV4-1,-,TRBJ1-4,TGCGCCAGCAGCCAAGATGGGACAACTAATGAAAAACTGTTTTTT,CASSQDGTTNEKLFF
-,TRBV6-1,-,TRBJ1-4,TGTGCCAGCAGCCCGGGTCCGAATGAAAAACTGTTTTTT,CASSPGPNEKLFF
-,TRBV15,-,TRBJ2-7,TGTGCCACCAGCAGAGAGGCCGGACTTGGCTCCTACGAGCAGTACTTC,CATSREAGLGSYEQYF
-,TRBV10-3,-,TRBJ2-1,TGTGCCATCAGTGGGAGCTCCTACAGTGAGCAGTTCTTC,CAISGSSYSEQFF
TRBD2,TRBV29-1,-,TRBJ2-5,TGCAGCGTCCCCCTGAGGCGGGAGCAGGAGACCCAGTACTTC,CSVPLRREQETQYF
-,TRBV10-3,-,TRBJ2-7,TGTGCCATCAGTGAGTCCCGACAGTGGCAGTACTTC,CAISESRQWQYF
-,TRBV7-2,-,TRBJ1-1,TGTGCCAGCAGCTTATCTCTCTCTGGACAGACCGACATTGAAGCTTTCTTT,CASSLSLSGQTDIEAFF
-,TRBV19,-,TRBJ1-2,TGTGCCAGTAGTATAGATGGGTCACGACTTAGATATGGCTACACCTTC,CASSIDGSRLRYGYTF
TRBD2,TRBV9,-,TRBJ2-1,TGTGCCAGCAGCCCCCTTTGGGTAGCGGGAGCCTACAATGAGCAGTTCTTC,CASSPLWVAGAYNEQFF
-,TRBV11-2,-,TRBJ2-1,TGTGCCAGCAGCTTAGAGGGACACCAGGCGTCCTACAATGAGCAGTTCTTC,CASSLEGHQASYNEQFF
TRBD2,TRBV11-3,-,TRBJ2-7,TGTGCCAGCAGCCTAGCGGGAGGGCCGGCGTACGAGCAGTACTTC,CASSLAGGPAYEQYF
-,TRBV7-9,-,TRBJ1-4,TGCGCCAGCAGCCCTCAGTATTACAATGAAAAACTGTTTTTT,CASSPQYYNEKLFF
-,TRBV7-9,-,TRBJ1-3,TGTGCCAGCAGCTCCGGACAGTACTCTGGAAACACCATATATTTT,CASSSGQYSGNTIYF
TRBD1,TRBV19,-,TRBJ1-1,TGTGCCAGTAGTATCCCCTGGACAGGGATGAACACTGAAGCTTTCTTT,CASSIPWTGMNTEAFF
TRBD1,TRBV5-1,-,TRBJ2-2,TGCGCCAGCAGCCTACGGACAGGGAACACCGGGGAGCTGTTTTTT,CASSLRTGNTGELFF
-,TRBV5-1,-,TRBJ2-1,TGCGCCAGCAGCGTTCAGGTGTCGAGAGACAATGAGCAGTTCTTC,CASSVQVSRDNEQFF